This T cell receptor beta chain was recorded in a study of radiation and T cells in renal cell carcinoma. CDR3 size: 16 residues. Unmatched junction bases numbered 10, after V lost 3 bases and J lost 5 bases. Germline CDR1 reads SGHVS; CDR2 reads FQNEAQ. Broader study findings: In blood, top tumor clones expanded by 2 weeks, shrinking by 4.

Using immunoSEQ multiplex PCR, the repertoire was profiled, and TCRdb retains in-frame clones only, with some absent. Of 150,000 to 160,000 clones in the sample, over 80% are singletons; the top ten hold around 13%. The table lists this clone with a few counts. The antigen remains undetermined. Indicated time point: blood 2 weeks post-SBRT. Treatment described: 15 Gy SBRT to primary tumor, nephrectomy 4 weeks later. Blood was sampled at baseline, 2 weeks and 4 weeks after SBRT. This renal cell carcinoma was of the clear cell type. The sample here was blood, taken from a patient whose treatment included radiotherapy and nephrectomy. The chain combines TRBV7-8 with TRBJ1-1, with 9 positions matching TRBD1. The source of this sequence is a woman between 45 and 60 years old with renal cell carcinoma. CDR3 nucleotides: TGTGCCAGCAGCTTCGGGACAGGGAATCGGGGAACTGAAGCTTTCTTT. This sequence encodes CASSFGTGNRGTEAFF.